A selection of T cell receptor beta chains follows, all from one sample in a study of beta chain features in type 1 diabetes. Assay: immunoSEQ multiplex PCR; the TCRdb copy retains only in-frame clones and omits some. The sample shows about 230,000 clones, 9.6% of them seen only once. The sequenced sample was naive CD4+ T cells from blood. Every receptor here comes from a woman aged 18-29 years in good health. Both conserved end residues are part of each CDR3. Fields, in order: clone size, V gene, D gene, J gene, CDR3 DNA, CDR3 protein. The D gene is left open where the match is weak. Part of the rows lack a size; the others show once, few, many or a class for expanded clones.

.	TRBV4-2	.	TRBJ1-6	TGTGCCAGCAGCCAAGATACCAGGGCAGGTTCACCCCTCCACTTT	CASSQDTRAGSPLHF
few	TRBV19	TRBD1	TRBJ1-4	TGTGCCAGTAGTCCGCCGGGACAGGGAATGAGGAGGCTGTTTTTT	CASSPPGQGMRRLFF
.	TRBV10-1	.	TRBJ2-1	TGCGCCAGCAGTGATGGTGGCTCGGGATACAATGAGCAGTTCTTC	CASSDGGSGYNEQFF
.	TRBV5-1	.	TRBJ2-3	TGCGCCAGCAGCTTGGCCGAGGGAGAGGCAGATACGCAGTATTTT	CASSLAEGEADTQYF
few	TRBV7-8	TRBD2	TRBJ2-1	TGTGCCAGCAGCTCCTTGGGGAGCGGGAGTTCGAATGAGCAGTTCTTC	CASSSLGSGSSNEQFF
many	TRBV13	TRBD2	TRBJ2-7	TGTGCCAGCAGCCCACGGACTAGCGGGGATCACGAGCAGTACTTC	CASSPRTSGDHEQYF
few	TRBV30	.	TRBJ1-3	TGTGCCTGGACCAGCAGGAACTCTGGAAACACCATATATTTT	CAWTSRNSGNTIYF
few	TRBV30	.	TRBJ1-2	TGTGCCTGGACCCCGGGGGGATATGGCTACACCTTC	CAWTPGGYGYTF
.	TRBV14	.	TRBJ2-7	TGTGCCAGCAGCCAAGATTATGAGCAGTACTTC	CASSQDYEQYF
few	TRBV4-1	.	TRBJ1-4	TGCGCCAGCAGTCTTGACAGAAGTGCAACTAATGAAAAACTGTTTTTT	CASSLDRSATNEKLFF
.	TRBV4-1	.	TRBJ2-5	TGCGCCAGCAGCCAAGATCCCAGACAAGAGACCCAGTACTTC	CASSQDPRQETQYF
many	TRBV2	.	TRBJ2-7	TGTGCCAGCAGTGAGCTTGCAGGGTACGAGCAGTACTTC	CASSELAGYEQYF
.	TRBV19	TRBD1	TRBJ1-5	TGTGCCAGTAGTTTTTCCGGGACAGGGGGCGGTCAGCCCCAGCATTTT	CASSFSGTGGGQPQHF
.	TRBV7-9	TRBD1	TRBJ1-4	TGTGCCAGCAGCCACAGGGGGCGGAATGAAAAACTGTTTTTT	CASSHRGRNEKLFF
.	TRBV27	TRBD1	TRBJ1-3	TGTGCCAGCAGTCTGGGGCCGGGACAGGGGGCGACTGGAAACACCATATATTTT	CASSLGPGQGATGNTIYF
few	TRBV7-2	TRBD1	TRBJ2-1	TGTGCCAGCAGCTTAGTCGGACAGGGTTCCTACAATGAGCAGTTCTTC	CASSLVGQGSYNEQFF
.	TRBV7-3	.	TRBJ2-7	TGTGCCAGCAGCTTAATCCCGGCGGGCGAGCAGTACTTC	CASSLIPAGEQYF
.	TRBV1	.	TRBJ2-4	TGCACCAGCAGCCAAGCGCCGGGACAGGGAGTTAGGGCCAAAAACATTCAGTACTTC	CTSSQAPGQGVRAKNIQYF
.	TRBV19	.	TRBJ1-2	TGTGCCAGTAGTACAGAACAGGGAGTTGGCTACACCTTC	CASSTEQGVGYTF
few	TRBV25-1	.	TRBJ2-1	TGTGCCAGCAGTCCATTTGGGAGCGGGCGACTGGGCAATGAGCAGTTCTTC	CASSPFGSGRLGNEQFF
few	TRBV30	TRBD2	TRBJ2-1	TGTGCCTGGAGGACCCTGACTAGCGGGCAGAACAATGAGCAGTTCTTC	CAWRTLTSGQNNEQFF
few	TRBV19	TRBD1	TRBJ2-1	TGTGCCAGTAGTGCCCTGACAGGGTTCGAAATGAATGAGCAGTTCTTC	CASSALTGFEMNEQFF
few	TRBV9	TRBD1	TRBJ2-7	TGTGCCAGCAGCCCACCGGGACAGGGGAGGGAGCAGTACTTC	CASSPPGQGREQYF
.	TRBV30	.	TRBJ1-1	TGTGCCTGGAGCCGCCAGGGATCGAGCACTGAAGCTTTCTTT	CAWSRQGSSTEAFF
.	TRBV11-1	TRBD1	TRBJ2-7	TGTGCCAGCAGCACTACATTGCAGGGGGCCGACTACGAGCAGTACTTC	CASSTTLQGADYEQYF
.	TRBV5-6	.	TRBJ2-2	TGTGCCAGCAGCCCGCGTGCCACGAACACCGGGGAGCTGTTTTTT	CASSPRATNTGELFF
.	TRBV5-1	TRBD1	TRBJ1-1	TGCGCCAGCAGTGGGCAGGGGGCGGGGAACACTGAAGCTTTCTTT	CASSGQGAGNTEAFF
.	TRBV7-9	.	TRBJ1-1	TGTGCCAGCAGCTTTTCACAGGAGGGTGAAGCTTTCTTT	CASSFSQEGEAFF
.	TRBV5-1	.	TRBJ2-1	TGCGCCAGCACTACAAGCGGAAGCTCCTACAATGAGCAGTTCTTC	CASTTSGSSYNEQFF
few	TRBV30	.	TRBJ1-2	TGTGCCTGGACACAACTGGGCGGGGGGATCTATGGCTACACCTTC	CAWTQLGGGIYGYTF
many	TRBV12-5	TRBD2	TRBJ2-1	TGTGCTAGTGGGCGGGAGGTGGTGTTCTTC	CASGREVVFF
.	TRBV5-5	TRBD1	TRBJ2-5	TGTGCCAGCAGCTTGGCTAAGGGACAGAACTTC	CASSLAKGQNF
.	TRBV4-1	.	TRBJ2-5	TGCGCCAGCAGCCAAGAAGGGGTAGCGGCGGGCCTCCAAGAGACCCAGTACTTC	CASSQEGVAAGLQETQYF
.	TRBV6-6	.	TRBJ1-2	TGTGCCAGCAGTTACGGAGGTGTTGGCTACACCTTC	CASSYGGVGYTF
.	TRBV4-2	.	TRBJ2-5	TGTGCCAGCAGCCTCTCGGGGAGACAAGAGACCCAGTACTTC	CASSLSGRQETQYF
few	TRBV5-1	.	TRBJ2-5	TGCGCCAGCAGCCACAGGGTGGGAGAGACCCAGTACTTC	CASSHRVGETQYF
few	TRBV4-1	.	TRBJ2-5	TGCGCCAGCAGCCAAGCGGAGACCCAGTACTTC	CASSQAETQYF
few	TRBV15	.	TRBJ1-1	TGTGCCACCAGCAGAGTAGGGGGTGAAGCTTTCTTT	CATSRVGGEAFF
.	TRBV18	TRBD2	TRBJ2-3	TGTGCCAGCTCATCTACTAGCGGGGCCACAGATACGCAGTATTTT	CASSSTSGATDTQYF
.	TRBV10-2	TRBD2	TRBJ2-1	TGCGCCAGCAGTGAGCAGGGACTAGCGGGAGGTTTGTTCTTC	CASSEQGLAGGLFF
few	TRBV2	.	TRBJ2-1	TGTGCCAGCAGTGTGCGGACATCCTACAATGAGCAGTTCTTC	CASSVRTSYNEQFF
.	TRBV25-1	.	TRBJ2-5	TGTGCCAGCAGTCAGGGCAGTATTCTGGTAGAGACCCAGTACTTC	CASSQGSILVETQYF
few	TRBV30	TRBD1	TRBJ1-1	TGTGCCTGGAGTGTTGGGGACAGGGAAATGAACACTGAAGCTTTCTTT	CAWSVGDREMNTEAFF
.	TRBV23-1	TRBD1	TRBJ1-4	TGCGCCAGCAGTCAGTACCGGGACAGGGGAGAAAAACTGTTTTTT	CASSQYRDRGEKLFF
few	TRBV7-6	TRBD1	TRBJ2-3	TGTGCCAGCAGCCGACGTGGACAGGGGGCAGATACGCAGTATTTT	CASSRRGQGADTQYF
.	TRBV29-1	TRBD1	TRBJ1-2	TGCAGCTCGGAGGACAGGGGGCATTTCAGTGGCTACACCTTC	CSSEDRGHFSGYTF
few	TRBV7-9	TRBD2	TRBJ2-5	TGTGCCAGCGCCCCAATAGGACTAGCGGGTATAGGGGAGCAGTACTTC	CASAPIGLAGIGEQYF
.	TRBV4-1	.	TRBJ2-7	TGCGCCAGCAGCCCCCTCTTTTTTAGCGTCAACGAGCAGTACTTC	CASSPLFFSVNEQYF
few	TRBV18	TRBD2	TRBJ2-3	TGTGCCAGCTCACCATTAGCACTAGCGGGGGCTAGCACAGATACGCAGTATTTT	CASSPLALAGASTDTQYF
many	TRBV7-9	TRBD1	TRBJ1-1	TGTGCCAGCAGTCTGCTGACAGGGGAAGCTTTCTTT	CASSLLTGEAFF
.	TRBV9	TRBD2	TRBJ2-1	TGTGCCAGCAGCGGAGGAGCGGGGTCCTACAATGAGCAGTTCTTC	CASSGGAGSYNEQFF
many	TRBV30	.	TRBJ2-5	TGTGCCTGGTCGAGGGACTGGGATCGAGAGACCCAGTACTTC	CAWSRDWDRETQYF
few	TRBV19	.	TRBJ1-1	TGTGCCAGTAGTATAGCCCCGGGAGCAACTGAAGCTTTCTTT	CASSIAPGATEAFF
.	TRBV6-5	.	TRBJ1-2	TGTGCCAGCAGGGACGGGGGGAGGAACTATGGCTACACCTTC	CASRDGGRNYGYTF